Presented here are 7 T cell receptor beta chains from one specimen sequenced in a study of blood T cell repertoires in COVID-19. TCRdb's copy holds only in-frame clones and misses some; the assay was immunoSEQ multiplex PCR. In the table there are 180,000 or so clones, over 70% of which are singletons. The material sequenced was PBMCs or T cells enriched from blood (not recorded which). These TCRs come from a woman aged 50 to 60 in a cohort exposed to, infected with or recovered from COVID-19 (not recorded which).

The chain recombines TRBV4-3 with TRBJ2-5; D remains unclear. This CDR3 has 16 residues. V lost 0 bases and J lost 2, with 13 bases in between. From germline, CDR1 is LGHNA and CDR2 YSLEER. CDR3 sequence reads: CASSQETTDLQETQYF. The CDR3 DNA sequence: TGCGCCAGCAGCCAAGAAACTACCGACCTACAAGAGACCCAGTACTTC.

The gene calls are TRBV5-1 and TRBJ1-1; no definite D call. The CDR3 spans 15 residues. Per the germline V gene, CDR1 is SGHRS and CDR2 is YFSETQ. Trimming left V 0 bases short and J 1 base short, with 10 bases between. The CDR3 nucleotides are TGCGCCAGCAGCTTGGATCGACACAGGAACACTGAAGCTTTCTTT. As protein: CASSLDRHRNTEAFF.

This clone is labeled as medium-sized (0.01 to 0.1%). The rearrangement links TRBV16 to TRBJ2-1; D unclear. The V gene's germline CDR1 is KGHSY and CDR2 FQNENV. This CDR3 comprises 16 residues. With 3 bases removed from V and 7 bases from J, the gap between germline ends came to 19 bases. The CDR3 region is CASSQEYYTLRNEQFF. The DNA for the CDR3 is TGTGCCAGCAGCCAGGAGTACTACACTTTAAGGAATGAGCAGTTCTTC.

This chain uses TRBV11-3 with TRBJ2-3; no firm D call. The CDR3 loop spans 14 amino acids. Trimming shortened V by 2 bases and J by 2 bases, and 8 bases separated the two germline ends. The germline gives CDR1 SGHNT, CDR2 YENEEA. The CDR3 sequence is CASSLSLPTDTQYF. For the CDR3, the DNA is TGTGCCAGCAGCTTATCACTACCCACAGATACGCAGTATTTT.

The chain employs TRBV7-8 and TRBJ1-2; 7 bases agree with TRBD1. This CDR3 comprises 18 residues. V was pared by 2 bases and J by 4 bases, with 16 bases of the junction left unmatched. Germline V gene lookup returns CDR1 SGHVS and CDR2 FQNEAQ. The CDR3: CASSLLSTGGGKLYGYTF. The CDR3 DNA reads TGTGCCAGCAGCTTATTGTCCACGGGAGGGGGCAAGCTCTATGGCTACACCTTC.

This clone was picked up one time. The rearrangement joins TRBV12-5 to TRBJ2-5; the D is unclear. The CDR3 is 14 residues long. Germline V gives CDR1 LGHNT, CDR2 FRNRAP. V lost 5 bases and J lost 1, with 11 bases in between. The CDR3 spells CASGPPAAQETQYF. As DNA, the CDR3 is TGTGCTAGTGGTCCTCCTGCGGCCCAAGAGACCCAGTACTTC. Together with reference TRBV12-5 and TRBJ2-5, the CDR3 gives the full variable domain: DARVTQTPRHKVTEMGQEVTMRCQPILGHNTVFWYRQTMMQGLELLAYFRNRAPLDDSGMPKDRFSAEMPDATLATLKIQPSEPRDSAVYFCASGPPAAQETQYFGPGTRLLVL.

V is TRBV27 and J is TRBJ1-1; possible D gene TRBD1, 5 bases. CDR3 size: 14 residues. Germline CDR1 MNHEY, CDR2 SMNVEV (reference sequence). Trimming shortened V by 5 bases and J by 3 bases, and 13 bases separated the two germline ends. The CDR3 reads CASSPQGAHTEAFF. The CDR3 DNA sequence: TGTGCCAGCAGTCCCCAGGGCGCCCACACTGAAGCTTTCTTT.